A single sample is the source of the 21 T cell receptor beta chains below, sequenced in a study of blood T cell repertoires in COVID-19 (dated by TCRdb to 2018 to 2020). The library was produced with the immunoSEQ multiplex PCR assay. Not all clones reach the TCRdb copy of this immuneACCESS table, which keeps in-frame sequences only. Checked studies attribute under half of the gap to unresolved V genes and leave the rest unexplained. Counted in this sample were around 270,000 clones; 80% to 85% of them appeared once. The ten largest make up 15% to 19% of the sample. Sequencing used peripheral blood. These receptors were obtained from a person between 65 and 79 years old with COVID-19, enrolled during active disease.

The chain has TRBV29-1 and TRBJ2-7, with 7 bases that match TRBD1. The germline gives CDR1 SQVTM, CDR2 ANQGSEA. The trim removed 2 bases at V and 4 bases at J, leaving 17 bases unmatched. The CDR3 has 17 amino acids. The CDR3 loop is CSVELLYQTGVAYEQYF. The DNA for the CDR3 is TGCAGCGTTGAACTCCTATACCAAACAGGGGTAGCGTACGAGCAGTACTTC.

V is TRBV19 and J is TRBJ2-1; TRBD2 aligns across 7 bases. V dropped 0 bases and J dropped 8; count of bases not matched to a gene: 16. Germline-derived CDR1 and CDR2 are LNHDA and SQIVND (reference sequence). The CDR3 runs to 18 residues. CDR3 nucleotides: TGTGCCAGTAGTATAGATCGGACCGGGACTCGCCGGGGGGATGAGCAGTTCTTC. Encoded protein: CASSIDRTGTRRGDEQFF.

The J gene is TRBJ1-1, the V gene TRBV18; 7 bases align to TRBD1. The J segment lost 1 base and the V segment lost 2 bases, leaving 13 bases of the junction unmatched. The CDR3 extends over 18 amino acids. Germline lookup yields CDR1 KGHSH and CDR2 LQKENI. The CDR3 reads CASSPVDRRPGGNTEAFF. Here the CDR3 DNA reads TGTGCCAGCTCACCAGTGGACAGGAGACCCGGGGGGAACACTGAAGCTTTCTTT.

This chain connects TRBV5-6 to TRBJ2-5, with TRBD2 matching over 7 bases. V lost 4 bases, J lost 9 bases, and 9 bases stayed unmatched. Germline V gene lookup returns CDR1 SGHDT and CDR2 YYEEEE. This CDR3 is 13 amino acids long. The CDR3 DNA reads TGTGCCAGCAGCCCGGGAGGTGGGCTTGCCCAGTACTTC. Protein sequence: CASSPGGGLAQYF.

V usage is TRBV2 and J usage is TRBJ2-2; a possible D gene is TRBD1 (5 bases). The CDR3 covers 14 residues. Germline V lookup: CDR1 SNHLY, CDR2 FYNNEI. Between the trimmed V and J ends, which lost 6 bases and 2 bases, there was a span of 10 bases. This CDR3 is CASRRDSNTGELFF. CDR3 coding DNA: TGTGCCAGCAGACGTGACAGTAACACCGGGGAGCTGTTTTTT.

The genes are TRBV9 and TRBJ2-7; 9 bases agree with TRBD2. Germline CDR1 is SGDLS and CDR2 is YYNGEE. The CDR3 totals 15 residues. V shed 0 bases, J shed 5 bases, and the junction held 6 bases outside the gene matches. The CDR3 DNA is TGTGCCAGCAGCGTAGTCGGGACTAGCCTCGACGAGCAGTACTTC. The encoded protein is CASSVVGTSLDEQYF. The entire variable domain, with the rest obtained from reference TRBV9 and TRBJ2-7, is as follows: DSGVTQTPKHLITATGQRVTLRCSPRSGDLSVYWYQQSLDQGLQFLIQYYNGEERAKGNILERFSAQQFPDLHSELNLSSLELGDSALYFCASSVVGTSLDEQYFGPGTRLTVT.

The chain links TRBV27 to TRBJ1-2, with a tentative D call TRBD1 (6 bases). The V end was cut by 6 bases, the J end by 8 bases, with 28 bases between. Germline values: CDR1 MNHEY, CDR2 SMNVEV (reference sequence). The CDR3 spans 17 residues. CDR3: CASSPTAQGGGGEGYTF. In DNA, the CDR3 is TGTGCCAGCAGCCCTACCGCACAGGGAGGTGGGGGGGAAGGCTACACCTTC.

On this clone itself: Other DNA sequences in this sample translate to the same CDR3. The chain carries TRBV6-2 or TRBV6-3 and TRBJ1-2; D remains ambiguous. With 0 bases removed from V and 7 bases from J, the gap between germline ends came to 6 bases. Germline V gene data show CDR1 as MNHEY and CDR2 as SVGEGT. This CDR3 is built from 12 residues. CDR3: CASSYSAGGYTF. Here the CDR3 DNA reads TGTGCCAGCAGTTACTCCGCCGGTGGCTACACCTTC.

This clone appeared a single time. The rearrangement uses TRBV9 and TRBJ1-4; 8 positions agree with TRBD1. CDR3 size: 16 residues. Trimming cost V 2 bases and J 5 bases; bases outside gene matches: 8. Germline lookup yields CDR1 SGDLS and CDR2 YYNGEE. The CDR3 nucleotides read TGTGCCAGCAGCGTTGGACCGGGACAGGAGAATGAAAAACTGTTTTTT. This gives the protein CASSVGPGQENEKLFF.

The chain employs TRBV7-3 and TRBJ1-6; D unresolved. This CDR3 is built from 13 residues. Trimming cost V 0 bases and J 7 bases, with 4 bases left between them. Per germline, CDR1 SGHTA and CDR2 FQGTGA. CDR3 protein: CASSLTENSPLHF. The CDR3 bases are TGTGCCAGCAGCTTAACTGAGAATTCACCCCTCCACTTT. Based on the CDR3 plus reference TRBV7-3 and TRBJ1-6, the full variable domain is GAGVSQTPSNKVTEKGKYVELRCDPISGHTALYWYRQSLGQGPEFLIYFQGTGAADDSGLPNDRFFAVRPEGSVSTLKIQRTERGDSAVYLCASSLTENSPLHFGNGTRLTVT.

The chain links TRBV5-5 to TRBJ1-5; D gene ambiguous. CDR1 and CDR2 from the germline V gene are SGHKS and YYEKEE (reference sequence). Trimming shortened V by 2 bases and J by 2 bases, and 8 bases separated the two germline ends. This CDR3 comprises 14 residues. The CDR3 sequence: CASSLTLGNQPQHF. CDR3 sequence (DNA): TGTGCCAGCAGCTTAACTTTAGGCAATCAGCCCCAGCATTTT.

The J gene is TRBJ2-3, the V gene TRBV4-3, with 10 nucleotides matching TRBD2. CDR1 is LGHNA and CDR2 is YSLEER in the germline V gene. V was pared by 2 bases and J by 3 bases, with 2 bases of the junction left unmatched. The CDR3 has 15 amino acids. The CDR3 nucleotides are TGCGCCAGCAGCCAACTTAGCGGGGGGACAGATACGCAGTATTTT. Translating it yields CASSQLSGGTDTQYF.

The V call is TRBV7-9, the J call TRBJ2-5; TRBD1 aligns across 7 bases. Germline lookup yields CDR1 SEHNR and CDR2 FQNEAQ (reference sequence). The CDR3 spans 15 residues. With V trimmed by 0 bases and J by 4 bases, 5 bases remained unmatched. CDR3 coding DNA: TGTGCCAGCAGCTTAGCCGGGACAGTTTCAGAGACCCAGTACTTC. This encodes CASSLAGTVSETQYF.

J is TRBJ2-7 and V is TRBV19; D perhaps matches TRBD1 (5 bases). Germline values: CDR1 LNHDA, CDR2 SQIVND (reference sequence). Trimming left V 4 bases short and J 0 bases short, with 10 bases between. This CDR3 spans 14 amino acids. DNA of the CDR3: TGTGCCAGTAGTACCACAGGTAGCTCCTACGAGCAGTACTTC. It is translated as CASSTTGSSYEQYF.

This clone was picked up one time. V is TRBV6-5 and J is TRBJ2-6; 10 bases match TRBD1. Looked up from germline, CDR1 is MNHEY and CDR2 is SVGAGI. V shed 7 bases, J shed 2 bases, and the junction held 2 bases outside the gene matches. The CDR3 runs 15 residues. The CDR3 reads CASKGQGAGANVLTF. The CDR3, as DNA: TGTGCCAGCAAAGGACAGGGGGCTGGGGCCAACGTCCTGACTTTC.

This chain joins TRBV5-4 and TRBJ1-1, with 8 bases aligning to TRBD1. Germline trimming cut 4 bases from V and 12 bases from J; bases unmatched to any gene: 14. Germline CDR1 SGHNT, CDR2 YYREEE (reference sequence). CDR3 length equals 14 residues. Here the CDR3 DNA reads TGTGCCAGCAGCATAATTGGACAGGGAAATCCGTCTTTCTTT. The encoded protein is CASSIIGQGNPSFF.

This chain links TRBV7-8 with TRBJ2-7; 7 bases match TRBD2. Germline V gene sequence: CDR1 SGHVS, CDR2 FQNEAQ. The V and J ends lost 7 bases and 2 bases, in that order; junction bases with no gene match: 8. The CDR3 covers 14 residues. The CDR3 DNA follows: TGTGCCAGCACCTTCGGGAGGACCGCCTACGAGCAGTACTTC. It is translated as CASTFGRTAYEQYF.

The rearrangement joins TRBV27 to TRBJ1-5, with D tentatively TRBD1 (5 bases). Trimming cost V 0 bases and J 2 bases, with 17 bases left between them. CDR1 is MNHEY, CDR2 SMNVEV, per germline (reference sequence). The CDR3 contains 18 residues. The DNA for the CDR3 is TGTGCCAGCAGTTTATCGAGGCAGGGATGGAGTCGCAATCAGCCCCAGCATTTT. This translates into CASSLSRQGWSRNQPQHF.

The chain couples TRBV30 to TRBJ2-3; the match to TRBD1 covers 9 bases. The CDR3 extends over 15 amino acids. V trimming: 1 base; J trimming: 0 bases; junction bases outside the gene matches: 2. Germline V lookup: CDR1 GTSNPN, CDR2 SVGIG (reference sequence). The CDR3, as DNA: TGTGCCTGGAGTGCGACAGGGGGTAGCACAGATACGCAGTATTTT. Its translation is CAWSATGGSTDTQYF.

V gene TRBV7-9 combines with J gene TRBJ2-7; D not resolved. The germline gives CDR1 SEHNR, CDR2 FQNEAQ (reference sequence). Trimming shortened V by 1 base and J by 0 bases, and 7 bases separated the two germline ends. This CDR3 has 14 amino acids. Here the CDR3 reads CASSLDFVSYEQYF. The CDR3 DNA is TGTGCCAGCAGCTTAGACTTCGTCTCCTACGAGCAGTACTTC.

The V and J genes are TRBV19 and TRBJ2-7; 7 bases are a match to TRBD1. Germline V gene sequence: CDR1 LNHDA, CDR2 SQIVND (reference sequence). CDR3 size: 13 residues. V dropped 4 bases and J dropped 6; count of bases not matched to a gene: 6. Here the CDR3 reads CASSTRQGREQYF. DNA of the CDR3: TGTGCCAGTAGTACTCGACAGGGCCGCGAGCAGTACTTC.